The 32 T cell receptor beta chains given below trace back to one sample, sequenced in a study of blood T cell repertoires in COVID-19. This table comes from immunoSEQ multiplex PCR, and its TCRdb copy is limited to in-frame clones, with some not included. The data contain about 130,000 clones, almost 80% of them singletons. The sample consisted of peripheral blood. Receptors originate from a man aged 55 to 70 who had recovered from COVID-19.

This clone was counted between two and nine times. This sequence joins TRBV11-2 and TRBJ1-2, with 7 bases identical to TRBD1. The CDR3 is 16 residues long. Trimming cost V 4 bases and J 4 bases; bases outside gene matches: 12. CDR1 is SGHAT, CDR2 FQNNGV, per germline. The CDR3 DNA is TGTGCCAGCAGCTCCCCTCTACAGGGGCAGGGCTATGGCTACACCTTC. This encodes CASSSPLQGQGYGYTF.

This chain connects TRBV7-2 to TRBJ2-3; D is possibly TRBD1 (5 bases). The CDR3 length is 15 residues. CDR1 is SGHTA and CDR2 is FQGNSA in the germline V gene. Deletions cut 4 bases from V and 0 bases from J, with 11 bases between. CDR3 sequence: CASSSRQWSTDTQYF. CDR3 coding DNA: TGTGCCAGCAGCTCTAGACAGTGGAGCACAGATACGCAGTATTTT.

This clone was picked up one time. The chain couples TRBV19 to TRBJ2-7; D might be TRBD2 (5 bases). The CDR3 runs to 14 residues. V was pared by 5 bases and J by 3 bases, with 14 bases between. Germline V CDR1 and CDR2: LNHDA, SQIVND (reference sequence). The DNA of the CDR3 is TGTGCCAGTAGTCTACCGGGGAGCTACTACGAGCAGTACTTC. Translation: CASSLPGSYYEQYF.

This sequence joins TRBV7-9 and TRBJ2-3, with 11 bases lining up with TRBD2. V lost 3 bases to trimming and J lost 5 bases; unmatched junction nucleotides: 10. Germline V CDR1 and CDR2: SEHNR, FQNEAQ (reference sequence). This CDR3 is built from 17 residues. The CDR3 loop is CASSFLAGGRLGDTQYF. CDR3 DNA sequence: TGTGCCAGCAGCTTCCTAGCGGGAGGCCGCCTGGGAGATACGCAGTATTTT.

The DNA for the CDR3 is TGTGCCAGTAGTTCACGAGAGACAGGGGTTGATTCACCCCTCCACTTT. Protein: CASSSRETGVDSPLHF. The rearrangement uses TRBV19 and TRBJ1-6; 8 bases are shared with TRBD1. The CDR3 has 16 residues. After removal of 5 bases from V and 8 bases from J, the junction contained 11 bases not matched to a gene. Germline V gene data show CDR1 as LNHDA and CDR2 as SQIVND (reference sequence). Together with reference TRBV19 and TRBJ1-6, the CDR3 gives the full variable domain: DGGITQSPKYLFRKEGQNVTLSCEQNLNHDAMYWYRQDPGQGLRLIYYSQIVNDFQKGDIAEGYSVSREKKESFPLTVTSAQKNPTAFYLCASSSRETGVDSPLHFGNGTRLTVT.

The rearrangement joins TRBV7-9 to TRBJ1-2; 9 positions match TRBD1. Trimming removed 5 bases from V and 2 bases from J; junction bases left unmatched: 6. Germline V gives CDR1 SEHNR, CDR2 FQNEAQ (reference sequence). The CDR3 is 15 residues long. Here the CDR3 reads CASSEGGTGNYGYTF. Here the CDR3 DNA reads TGTGCCAGCAGCGAGGGCGGGACAGGGAACTATGGCTACACCTTC. Drawing the rest from reference TRBV7-9 and TRBJ1-2, the complete variable domain is DTGVSQNPRHKITKRGQNVTFRCDPISEHNRLYWYRQTLGQGPEFLTYFQNEAQLEKSRLLSDRFSAERPKGSFSTLEIQRTEQGDSAMYLCASSEGGTGNYGYTFGSGTRLTVV.

This chain joins TRBV5-1 and TRBJ2-1; 9 bases line up with TRBD1. Per the germline V gene, CDR1 is SGHRS and CDR2 is YFSETQ. Germline trimming cut 4 bases from V and 6 bases from J; bases unmatched to any gene: 20. The CDR3 is 19 amino acids. The DNA of the CDR3 is TGCGCCAGCAGCCGAGCTGGGACAGGGCTTCAGGTGGGTGGCAATGAGCAGTTCTTC. Amino acid sequence: CASSRAGTGLQVGGNEQFF.

The chain uses TRBV7-2 and TRBJ2-5; D gene ambiguous. The CDR3 is 11 residues long. V lost 3 bases and J 5 bases, leaving 4 bases between the germline ends. The germline V gene has CDR1 SGHTA and CDR2 FQGNSA. The CDR3 sequence is CASSFIETQYF. The CDR3, as DNA: TGTGCCAGCAGCTTTATTGAGACCCAGTACTTC. The variable domain in full, with the rest retrieved from reference TRBV7-2 and TRBJ2-5, is GAGVSQSPSNKVTEKGKDVELRCDPISGHTALYWYRQSLGQGLEFLIYFQGNSAPDKSGLPSDRFSAERTGGSVSTLTIQRTQQEDSAVYLCASSFIETQYFGPGTRLLVL.

This chain uses TRBV28 with TRBJ1-4, with TRBD1 matching over 9 bases. V gave up 3 bases and J gave up 4 bases; unmatched junction bases: 3. CDR1 is MDHEN and CDR2 is SYDVKM in the germline V gene. The CDR3 is 15 residues long. The CDR3 sequence: CASSLPGQGNEKLFF. The CDR3 DNA reads as TGTGCCAGCAGTTTGCCGGGACAGGGTAATGAAAAACTGTTTTTT.

This rearrangement joins TRBV7-2 to TRBJ2-3; D is perhaps TRBD2 (6 bases). V lost 6 bases, J lost 3 bases, and 10 bases lay in between. Germline V gene lookup returns CDR1 SGHTA and CDR2 FQGNSA. The CDR3 is made up of 13 amino acids. CDR3 sequence reads: CASSSTRTDTQYF. CDR3 nucleotide sequence: TGTGCCAGCAGTTCGACTAGGACAGATACGCAGTATTTT.

The chain recombines TRBV15 with TRBJ2-1; the D gene is possibly TRBD1 (6 bases). CDR1 and CDR2 from the germline V gene are LNHNV and YYDKDF (reference sequence). This CDR3 is 16 amino acids long. V was clipped by 5 bases and J by 5 bases, with 19 bases between them. The CDR3 DNA reads as TGTGCCACCAGCTCGTTTGGGGGCTCCCCAAACAATGAGCAGTTCTTC. The encoded protein is CATSSFGGSPNNEQFF.

There are a few counts of this clone. The genes are TRBV29-1 and TRBJ1-2, with 7 bases matching TRBD1. The CDR3 is made up of 13 amino acids. The junction had 8 bases not matched to a gene; V was cut back by 6 bases and J by 4 bases. Germline V gene sequence: CDR1 SQVTM, CDR2 ANQGSEA. The CDR3 bases are TGCAGCGTAGGGGACAGTACACGCTATGGCTACACCTTC. Protein: CSVGDSTRYGYTF. Using reference TRBV29-1 and TRBJ1-2 for the parts outside the CDR3, the full variable domain is SAVISQKPSRDICQRGTSLTIQCQVDSQVTMMFWYRQQPGQSLTLIATANQGSEATYESGFVIDKFPISRPNLTFSTLTVSNMSPEDSSIYLCSVGDSTRYGYTFGSGTRLTVV.

This rearrangement joins TRBV2 to TRBJ2-5; D ambiguous. Germline V gene lookup returns CDR1 SNHLY and CDR2 FYNNEI. The ends were cut back, 6 bases at V and 5 bases at J, with 7 bases in the middle. CDR3 size: 11 residues. This chain's CDR3 is CASSRSETQYF. The CDR3 DNA reads as TGTGCCAGCAGCCGGTCTGAGACCCAGTACTTC.

J is TRBJ2-1 and V is TRBV18; D might be TRBD2 (6 bases). Germline V gives CDR1 KGHSH, CDR2 LQKENI. This CDR3 contains 16 residues. Trimming took off 0 bases at V and 0 bases at J, with 9 bases between the two ends. Here the CDR3 DNA reads TGTGCCAGCTCACCACCCCCGGGGGTCTCCTACAATGAGCAGTTCTTC. Amino acid sequence: CASSPPPGVSYNEQFF.

In nucleotides, the CDR3 is TGTGCCAGCAGCTTAGCTGGGGCCAGGAACACTGAAGCTTTCTTT. Encoded protein: CASSLAGARNTEAFF. The chain couples TRBV7-8 to TRBJ1-1; D possibly corresponds to TRBD1 (5 bases). The CDR3 is 15 residues long. Germline CDR1 and CDR2: SGHVS and FQNEAQ. V was trimmed by 0 bases and J by 1 base, leaving 9 bases between them.

The rearrangement links TRBV19 to TRBJ1-2, with D perhaps matching TRBD1 (6 bases). Germline values: CDR1 LNHDA, CDR2 SQIVND (reference sequence). There are 14 residues in the CDR3. The V and J ends lost 8 bases and 2 bases respectively, with 15 bases between them. The CDR3 nucleotides read TGTGCCAGTTCTACCCGGGGGGCGAACTATGGCTACACCTTC. Amino acids: CASSTRGANYGYTF.

The chain is built from TRBV19 and TRBJ1-4, with no clear D. The V end lost 10 bases, the J end lost 0 bases, and 12 bases lay between the germline ends. Germline V gene sequence: CDR1 LNHDA, CDR2 SQIVND (reference sequence). The CDR3 runs to 14 residues. CDR3: CATRVGATNEKLFF. The CDR3 DNA follows: TGTGCCACCCGGGTAGGCGCAACTAATGAAAAACTGTTTTTT.

V gene TRBV4-2 combines with J gene TRBJ1-5; no definite D call. The CDR3 loop spans 13 amino acids. Germline V gene lookup returns CDR1 LGHNA and CDR2 YNFKEQ. Trimming shortened V by 1 base and J by 4 bases, and 5 bases separated the two germline ends. CDR3 sequence: CASSQVPNQPQHF. As DNA, the CDR3 is TGTGCCAGCAGCCAAGTCCCTAATCAGCCCCAGCATTTT.

The chain recombines TRBV15 with TRBJ2-5, with D uncertain. V lost 3 bases and J 5 bases, leaving 4 bases between the germline ends. Germline CDR1 reads LNHNV; CDR2 reads YYDKDF (reference sequence). The CDR3 has 11 residues. In DNA, the CDR3 is TGTGCCACCAGCAGTCGGGAGACCCAGTACTTC. Translated: CATSSRETQYF.

This chain uses TRBV3-1 (or the pseudogene TRBV3-2) with TRBJ1-2; TRBD1 matches 7 bases. Losses at the gene ends were 0 bases for V and 6 bases for J; bases not matched to a gene: 4. The CDR3 sequence is 14 residues long. Per germline, CDR1 LGHDT and CDR2 YNNKEL (reference sequence). CDR3 bases: TGTGCCAGCAGCCAAGACAAGGGGGCAAATGGCTACACCTTC. This encodes CASSQDKGANGYTF.

This clone was seen a handful of times. The chain has TRBV27 and TRBJ1-4, with D possibly matching TRBD1 (5 bases). V gave up 3 bases and J gave up 8 bases, with 19 bases separating them. Germline V CDR1 and CDR2: MNHEY, SMNVEV (reference sequence). The CDR3 consists of 16 residues. CDR3 sequence reads: CASSFGRRGGSEKLFF. The CDR3 bases are TGTGCCAGCAGTTTCGGACGGAGGGGAGGGTCCGAAAAACTGTTTTTT.

The V and J genes are TRBV10-1 and TRBJ2-1; the match to TRBD2 covers 14 bases. Germline V gives CDR1 WNHNN, CDR2 SYGVQD (reference sequence). The trim removed 10 bases at V and 8 bases at J, leaving 4 bases unmatched. There are 13 residues in the CDR3. The CDR3 DNA sequence: TGCGCCAAGGGACTAGCGGGAGTCTATGAGCAGTTCTTC. The encoded protein is CAKGLAGVYEQFF.

This clone was seen a handful of times. CDR3 loop: CASSFSGGRSGYTF. CDR3 DNA: TGTGCCAGCAGCTTTTCTGGAGGGCGGAGTGGCTACACCTTC. V and J are TRBV7-3 and TRBJ1-2; D unresolved. CDR3 length equals 14 residues. Trimming took 3 bases from V and 7 from J, leaving 15 bases between them. Germline values: CDR1 SGHTA, CDR2 FQGTGA.

The genes are TRBV6-2 or TRBV6-3 and TRBJ2-7; D may be TRBD2 (5 bases). V was trimmed by 5 bases and J by 2 bases, leaving 10 bases between them. Germline CDR1 MNHEY, CDR2 SVGEGT. The CDR3 loop spans 13 amino acids. CDR3 bases: TGTGCCAGCAGTCCCGCCGGGACCTACGAGCAGTACTTC. This encodes CASSPAGTYEQYF.

The table lists this clone with a few counts. This chain links TRBV6-2 or TRBV6-3 with TRBJ2-1, with 11 bases lining up with TRBD2. Unmatched junction bases numbered 6, after V lost 8 bases and J lost 9 bases. The CDR3 length is 13 residues. Germline CDR1 MNHEY, CDR2 SVGEGT. The CDR3 here is CASGLAGGLEQFF. The CDR3 DNA sequence: TGTGCCAGCGGTTTAGCGGGGGGGCTTGAGCAGTTCTTC.

The genes are TRBV9 and TRBJ1-4; possible D gene TRBD1, 5 bases. The CDR3 has 16 amino acids. Germline CDR1 reads SGDLS; CDR2 reads YYNGEE. Trimming stripped 4 bases from V and 3 bases from J, with 16 bases between. CDR3 in amino acids: CASSRGAGSANEKLFF. For the CDR3, the DNA is TGTGCCAGCAGCCGAGGGGCCGGGAGTGCTAATGAAAAACTGTTTTTT.

Concerning this clone itself: This specimen includes other DNA sequences encoding the same CDR3. The gene calls are TRBV7-2 and TRBJ1-1, with TRBD1 matching over 10 bases. Germline-derived CDR1 and CDR2 are SGHTA and FQGNSA. This CDR3 has 14 amino acids. The J segment lost 5 bases and the V segment lost 1 base, leaving 1 base of the junction unmatched. Here the CDR3 DNA reads TGTGCCAGCAGCTTAGAGGGACAGGGGACTGAAGCTTTCTTT. Amino acid sequence: CASSLEGQGTEAFF.

V usage is TRBV4-1 and J usage is TRBJ1-2; D gene unclear. CDR1 is MGHRA, CDR2 YSYEKL, per germline. Trimming removed 1 base at V and 1 base at J, with 16 bases between. This CDR3 has 17 residues. The CDR3 nucleotides read TGCGCCAGCAGCCAAGTCTACCGGGATACAATTAACTATGGCTACACCTTC. Its translation: CASSQVYRDTINYGYTF.

The rearrangement uses TRBV5-5 and TRBJ2-7; 10 nucleotides line up with TRBD1. The CDR3 runs 14 residues. The V gene's germline CDR1 is SGHKS and CDR2 YYEKEE (reference sequence). Trimming at V came to 5 bases and at J to 3 bases, leaving 5 bases not matched to a gene. The CDR3 spells CASSRTGGIYEQYF. CDR3 in DNA: TGTGCCAGCAGTCGGACAGGGGGGATCTACGAGCAGTACTTC.

J is TRBJ2-3 and V is TRBV7-2; 11 bases align to TRBD1. This CDR3 has 16 amino acids. CDR1 and CDR2 from the germline V gene are SGHTA and FQGNSA. After removal of 2 bases from V and 3 bases from J, the junction contained 4 bases not matched to a gene. The CDR3 coding sequence is TGTGCCAGCAGCTTACTGGGACAGGGGGTTACAGATACGCAGTATTTT. It translates to CASSLLGQGVTDTQYF.

The rearrangement links TRBV4-2 to TRBJ2-5; 9 nucleotides line up with TRBD2. Trimming at V came to 4 bases and at J to 9 bases, leaving 18 bases not matched to a gene. The CDR3 is 17 amino acids. Per germline, CDR1 LGHNA and CDR2 YNFKEQ. CDR3 amino acids: CASSPYRTAGGLTPQYF. The DNA for the CDR3 is TGTGCCAGCAGCCCCTACCGGACAGCGGGGGGCCTTACCCCCCAGTACTTC.

The V gene is TRBV9, the J gene TRBJ1-2, with D maybe TRBD1 (5 bases). Trimming removed 2 bases from V and 0 bases from J, with 14 bases in between. Germline CDR1 reads SGDLS; CDR2 reads YYNGEE. CDR3 length: 16 amino acids. CDR3 sequence reads: CASSVDPGITNYGYTF. CDR3 coding DNA: TGTGCCAGCAGCGTCGACCCAGGGATTACTAACTATGGCTACACCTTC.